A single sample is the source of the 29 T cell receptor beta chains below, sequenced in a study of blood T cell repertoires in COVID-19. Using immunoSEQ multiplex PCR, the repertoire was profiled, and TCRdb retains in-frame clones only, with some absent. The sample contains fewer than 350,000 clones, 80% to 90% of which appear only once. The sequencing input was peripheral blood. These receptors were collected from a woman in her 70s with COVID-19, enrolled during active disease.

The chain couples TRBV11-2 to TRBJ1-2; no clear D. This CDR3 is 15 amino acids long. The V and J ends lost 6 bases and 8 bases respectively, with 22 bases between them. CDR1 SGHAT and CDR2 FQNNGV come from the germline V gene. This CDR3 is CASRGLRELKGGYTF. The CDR3 nucleotides read TGTGCCAGCAGGGGTCTACGGGAGCTAAAAGGCGGCTACACCTTC.

The genes are TRBV5-4 and TRBJ1-1, with 7 bases matching TRBD1. The germline CDR1 and CDR2 sequences are SGHNT and YYREEE (reference sequence). J gave up 1 base and V 3 bases, and 18 bases lay outside the gene matches. The CDR3 consists of 19 residues. This CDR3 reads CASSSRFLQGGRWNTEAFF. For the CDR3, the DNA is TGTGCCAGCAGCTCCCGGTTCCTGCAGGGGGGAAGGTGGAACACTGAAGCTTTCTTT. The variable domain in full, with the rest retrieved from reference TRBV5-4 and TRBJ1-1, is ETGVTQSPTHLIKTRGQQVTLRCSSQSGHNTVSWYQQALGQGPQFIFQYYREEENGRGNFPPRFSGLQFPNYSSELNVNALELDDSALYLCASSSRFLQGGRWNTEAFFGQGTRLTVV.

The V call is TRBV9, the J call TRBJ2-3; 9 bases agree with TRBD2. V lost 2 bases and J lost 4; bases outside the gene matches: 5. CDR1 SGDLS and CDR2 YYNGEE come from the germline V gene. The CDR3 loop spans 15 amino acids. Here the CDR3 DNA reads TGTGCCAGCAGCGTGGCAGCGGGGGGTGCAGATACGCAGTATTTT. Translating gives CASSVAAGGADTQYF.

This sequence joins TRBV28 and TRBJ1-6, with a tentative D call TRBD1 (5 bases). The V end was cut by 2 bases, the J end by 11 bases, with 22 bases between. CDR3 length equals 17 residues. Per germline, CDR1 MDHEN and CDR2 SYDVKM. CDR3 in amino acids: CASSLGGGFSRGTPLHF. The CDR3 DNA reads as TGTGCCAGCAGTTTAGGCGGGGGGTTTTCCCGGGGTACACCCCTCCACTTT. Full variable domain (rest looked up from reference TRBV28 and TRBJ1-6): DVKVTQSSRYLVKRTGEKVFLECVQDMDHENMFWYRQDPGLGLRLIYFSYDVKMKEKGDIPEGYSVSREKKERFSLILESASTNQTSMYLCASSLGGGFSRGTPLHFGNGTRLTVT.

This chain links TRBV2 with TRBJ1-6; TRBD1 matches at 9 bases. Germline-derived CDR1 and CDR2 are SNHLY and FYNNEI. CDR3 length equals 15 residues. V lost 6 bases to trimming and J lost 6 bases; unmatched junction nucleotides: 6. The CDR3 sequence is CASRGGQGPNSPLHF. CDR3 bases: TGTGCCAGCAGGGGGGGACAGGGCCCTAATTCACCCCTCCACTTT.

V usage is TRBV4-1 and J usage is TRBJ2-1; 12 positions agree with TRBD2. The V and J ends lost 4 bases and 1 base, in that order; junction bases with no gene match: 2. Per the germline V gene, CDR1 is MGHRA and CDR2 is YSYEKL. CDR3 length: 16 residues. This CDR3 is CASSRGLAGSYNEQFF. The CDR3 bases are TGCGCCAGCAGCCGTGGACTAGCGGGATCCTACAATGAGCAGTTCTTC.

The chain recombines TRBV10-3 with TRBJ2-1; 11 nucleotides line up with TRBD1. Germline V gene lookup returns CDR1 ENHRY and CDR2 SYGVKD. The CDR3 length is 13 residues. V was pared by 6 bases and J by 5 bases, with 0 bases of the junction left unmatched. The CDR3, as DNA: TGTGCCATCAGGGGACAGGGGGACAATGAGCAGTTCTTC. This gives the protein CAIRGQGDNEQFF.

V usage is TRBV6-6 and J usage is TRBJ2-5, with 8 bases fitting TRBD1. The CDR3 has 15 amino acids. Germline values: CDR1 MNHNY, CDR2 SVGAGI (reference sequence). Trimming removed 2 bases from V and 4 bases from J; junction bases left unmatched: 6. The CDR3 nucleotides are TGTGCCAGCAGTTACCCCAGTACAGGGGGAGAGACCCAGTACTTC. It yields the protein CASSYPSTGGETQYF.

This clone was observed many times. A junction boundary mismatches the germline segment, possibly from a read error. The chain is built from TRBV6-2 or TRBV6-3 and TRBJ2-2, with 8 positions matching TRBD1. From germline, CDR1 is MNHEY and CDR2 SVGEGT. The CDR3 is 17 amino acids. CDR3: CASSPPQWTGNIGELFF. The CDR3 DNA reads TGTGCCAGCAGCCCCCCTCAATGGACAGGGAACATCGGGGAGCTGTTTTTT.

As to this clone: In the same sample, other DNA sequences code for this CDR3. The V call is TRBV5-1, the J call TRBJ1-4; 8 bases are a match to TRBD1. CDR3 length equals 15 residues. V lost 4 bases to trimming and J lost 3 bases; unmatched junction nucleotides: 5. Per the germline V gene, CDR1 is SGHRS and CDR2 is YFSETQ. CDR3 DNA sequence: TGCGCCAGCAGCCTCACAGGGGGAGCTAATGAAAAACTGTTTTTT. This sequence encodes CASSLTGGANEKLFF.

This clone was counted between two and nine times. V gene TRBV5-5 combines with J gene TRBJ1-1, with TRBD1 matching 7 bases. V gave up 3 bases and J gave up 1 base; unmatched junction bases: 6. Germline V gene sequence: CDR1 SGHKS, CDR2 YYEKEE (reference sequence). The CDR3 is 15 amino acids. The CDR3 reads CASSSWTGENTEAFF. The DNA of the CDR3 is TGTGCCAGCAGCTCCTGGACAGGAGAGAACACTGAAGCTTTCTTT. The full variable domain, its missing parts supplied by reference TRBV5-5 and TRBJ1-1, is DAGVTQSPTHLIKTRGQQVTLRCSPISGHKSVSWYQQVLGQGPQFIFQYYEKEERGRGNFPDRFSARQFPNYSSELNVNALLLGDSALYLCASSSWTGENTEAFFGQGTRLTVV.

The CDR3 spells CASSSNAGQPYGYTF. The CDR3 DNA sequence: TGCGCCAGCAGCTCCAACGCGGGACAGCCCTATGGCTACACCTTC. J is TRBJ1-2 and V is TRBV5-1; 7 bases align to TRBD1. The CDR3 is 15 amino acids. Trimming took 3 bases from V and 4 from J; bases not matched to a gene: 9. Per the germline V gene, CDR1 is SGHRS and CDR2 is YFSETQ.

V gene TRBV15 combines with J gene TRBJ1-3, with a possible D match to TRBD1 (5 bases). CDR3 length: 15 residues. Germline-derived CDR1 and CDR2 are LNHNV and YYDKDF (reference sequence). Trimming pared 6 bases from V and 2 bases from J, leaving 14 bases between. CDR3 DNA sequence: TGTGCCACCAGGGTTGGGGGGGAACCTGGAAACACCATATATTTT. Its protein is CATRVGGEPGNTIYF.

This clone was observed a handful of times. The rearrangement links TRBV24-1 to TRBJ2-5, with TRBD2 matching over 9 bases. After removal of 4 bases from V and 5 bases from J, the junction contained 10 bases not matched to a gene. Germline CDR1 is KGHDR and CDR2 is SFDVKD. CDR3 length equals 16 residues. CDR3 in amino acids: CATSDPAGGSEETQYF. The CDR3 nucleotides read TGTGCCACCAGTGACCCCGCGGGAGGGTCGGAGGAGACCCAGTACTTC.

This chain uses TRBV27 with TRBJ1-2; tentatively, D is TRBD1 (5 bases). Germline CDR1 reads MNHEY; CDR2 reads SMNVEV (reference sequence). Trimming left V 6 bases short and J 8 bases short, with 16 bases between. The CDR3 has 13 amino acids. CDR3 sequence reads: CASRRQISGGYTF. DNA for the CDR3: TGTGCCAGCAGACGACAGATTAGTGGAGGCTACACCTTC.

In this sample, this clone turned up once. V gene TRBV7-2 combines with J gene TRBJ2-3; TRBD2 matches at 8 bases. The V gene's germline CDR1 is SGHTA and CDR2 FQGNSA. V dropped 3 bases and J dropped 2; count of bases not matched to a gene: 10. This CDR3 region has 17 residues. The CDR3 DNA reads TGTGCCAGCAGCTTTTGGTCGGGGGGGTATCCCACAGATACGCAGTATTTT. The encoded protein is CASSFWSGGYPTDTQYF.

The chain uses TRBV27 and TRBJ2-5; D might be TRBD1 (7 bases). Germline V gene sequence: CDR1 MNHEY, CDR2 SMNVEV (reference sequence). This CDR3 comprises 14 residues. The V end was cut by 5 bases, the J end by 4 bases, with 14 bases between. CDR3 sequence (DNA): TGTGCCAGCAGTCCAGGGGGGTCTCGAGAGACCCAGTACTTC. This codes for CASSPGGSRETQYF.

This rearrangement joins TRBV11-2 to TRBJ2-3; tentatively, D is TRBD2 (5 bases). This CDR3 comprises 15 residues. Trimming took off 5 bases at V and 1 base at J, with 13 bases between the two ends. Germline CDR1 and CDR2: SGHAT and FQNNGV. The chain's CDR3 is CASSPIQLGTDTQYF. The CDR3 DNA reads as TGTGCCAGCAGCCCTATACAACTAGGCACAGATACGCAGTATTTT.

The J gene is TRBJ2-2, the V gene TRBV10-1, with D perhaps matching TRBD1 (5 bases). The CDR3 is made up of 14 amino acids. V was clipped by 3 bases and J by 1 base, with 6 bases between them. Germline CDR1 reads WNHNN; CDR2 reads SYGVQD (reference sequence). The CDR3 sequence is CASSDTGNTGELFF. The CDR3 DNA follows: TGCGCCAGCAGTGATACAGGGAACACCGGGGAGCTGTTTTTT.

The chain is built from TRBV24-1 and TRBJ2-1; 7 bases agree with TRBD2. The CDR3 has 15 residues. Trimming cost V 8 bases and J 0 bases; bases outside gene matches: 6. Germline-derived CDR1 and CDR2 are KGHDR and SFDVKD. Written as DNA, the CDR3 is TGTGCCACCAATTCAGCGGGAAGCTCCTACAATGAGCAGTTCTTC. Encoded protein: CATNSAGSSYNEQFF.

This clone appeared a few times. The chain uses TRBV7-3 and TRBJ1-1, with D perhaps matching TRBD1 (5 bases). V dropped 2 bases and J dropped 0 bases, with 10 bases sitting between them. Per germline, CDR1 SGHTA and CDR2 FQGTGA. The CDR3 sequence is 15 residues long. CDR3 residues: CASSLQGALNTEAFF. DNA for the CDR3: TGTGCCAGCAGCTTACAAGGGGCCCTGAACACTGAAGCTTTCTTT.

The J gene is TRBJ2-7, the V gene TRBV28; 9 bases are shared with TRBD1. The trim removed 8 bases at V and 4 bases at J, leaving 6 bases unmatched. The CDR3 loop spans 13 amino acids. Germline CDR1 is MDHEN and CDR2 is SYDVKM. The CDR3 DNA follows: TGTGCCAGCGTCATGGGGACAGGGTACGAGCAGTACTTC. Amino acids: CASVMGTGYEQYF.

This clone has a handful of counts. V is TRBV27 and J is TRBJ1-1; TRBD1 is a possible D gene (6 bases). Germline values: CDR1 MNHEY, CDR2 SMNVEV (reference sequence). The CDR3 length is 13 residues. Trimming took off 2 bases at V and 5 bases at J, with 9 bases between the two ends. CDR3 bases: TGTGCCAGCAGTTTACGGCAGGGGACTGAAGCTTTCTTT. This gives the protein CASSLRQGTEAFF.

The V and J genes are TRBV5-8 and TRBJ2-3; the D is unclear. Germline CDR1 SGHTS, CDR2 YDEGEE. V shed 3 bases and J shed 10 bases, with 15 bases lying between them. This CDR3 has 13 residues. The CDR3 protein is CASSYRGLRPQYF. The CDR3 DNA reads as TGTGCCAGCAGCTACCGAGGCCTTAGACCGCAGTATTTT.

The chain couples TRBV12-3 or TRBV12-4 to TRBJ2-4; no reliable D call. V was pared by 6 bases and J by 5 bases, with 11 bases between. This CDR3 comprises 13 residues. The CDR3 DNA follows: TGTGCCAGCAGCCTACTCGTAGAAAACATTCAGTACTTC. Translated: CASSLLVENIQYF.

CDR3 region: CARSQRTFGYTF. The CDR3 DNA reads TGTGCCAGAAGCCAGAGGACATTTGGCTACACCTTC. This sequence joins TRBV7-5 and TRBJ1-2; TRBD1 is the table's D call, not checked against the DNA. TRBV7-5 represents a pseudogene. The CDR3 contains 12 residues.

The chain uses TRBV30 and TRBJ1-3, with 9 nucleotides matching TRBD1. V lost 6 bases, J lost 2 bases, and 5 bases stayed unmatched. This CDR3 has 14 amino acids. In germline, CDR1 is GTSNPN, CDR2 SVGIG (reference sequence). CDR3 sequence: CACQTGGPGNTIYF. The CDR3 DNA reads TGTGCCTGTCAGACAGGGGGACCTGGAAACACCATATATTTT.

The genes are TRBV2 and TRBJ1-6; 7 bases are shared with TRBD1. The V gene end was trimmed by 6 bases and the J gene end by 9 bases; junction bases not matched to a gene: 14. This CDR3 contains 16 residues. Germline V CDR1 and CDR2: SNHLY, FYNNEI. In DNA, the CDR3 is TGTGCCAGCAGCGAGGGGAGAGGGGGCGCATCTTCACCCCTCCACTTT. Protein sequence: CASSEGRGGASSPLHF.

In this sample, this clone turned up a few times. This chain links TRBV4-1 with TRBJ2-1, with D perhaps matching TRBD2 (7 bases). This CDR3 has 15 amino acids. Per germline, CDR1 MGHRA and CDR2 YSYEKL. V was trimmed by 0 bases and J by 8 bases, leaving 14 bases between them. CDR3 loop: CASSQDGGAGDEQFF. In DNA form, the CDR3 reads TGCGCCAGCAGCCAAGATGGGGGCGCGGGGGATGAGCAGTTCTTC.